These 32 T cell receptor beta chains were sequenced from one sample in a study of beta chain features in type 1 diabetes. Findings of the study overall: Researchers report that Type 1 diabetes patients had moderately but significantly shorter TCRB CDR3s across all four CD4+ subsets.

The antigens for these receptors are not known. Sequenced material consisted of expressed TCRB transcripts (all of the isolated RNA was reverse transcribed). The table came from immunoSEQ multiplex PCR; TCRdb's copy has only in-frame clones and leaves some out. The table records approximately 600,000 clones, over 10% of them present only once. Sequencing was performed on naive CD4+ T cells from blood. These receptors were collected from a man aged 25-40 years with type 1 diabetes.

V and J are TRBV27 and TRBJ1-6; 8 bases match TRBD1. The length of the CDR3 is 15 residues. Germline V CDR1 and CDR2: MNHEY, SMNVEV (reference sequence). The V segment lost 5 bases and the J segment 6 bases; nucleotides outside the gene matches: 6. The CDR3 is CASSTQQGVNSPLHF. The CDR3 DNA sequence: TGTGCCAGCAGTACGCAACAGGGGGTTAATTCACCCCTCCACTTT.

This clone was counted only a few times. The rearrangement joins TRBV4-3 to TRBJ2-2; D is ambiguous. Germline V CDR1 and CDR2: LGHNA, YSLEER. Trimming left V 1 base short and J 8 bases short, with 5 bases between. This CDR3 spans 12 amino acids. CDR3 in DNA: TGCGCCAGCAGCCAAGCTCCAGGGGAGCTGTTTTTT. Translating it yields CASSQAPGELFF.

The chain carries TRBV5-6 and TRBJ1-6, with D possibly matching TRBD1 (5 bases). V shed 0 bases and J shed 7 bases, with 11 bases lying between them. This CDR3 spans 15 amino acids. Germline V lookup: CDR1 SGHDT, CDR2 YYEEEE. CDR3 sequence: CASSLADRENSPLHF. The CDR3 nucleotides are TGTGCCAGCAGCTTGGCCGACAGAGAGAATTCACCCCTCCACTTT.

This sequence joins TRBV25-1 and TRBJ2-1; 9 positions agree with TRBD1. Trimming at V came to 2 bases and at J to 8 bases, leaving 7 bases not matched to a gene. The CDR3 totals 15 residues. CDR1 is MGHDK, CDR2 SYGVNS, per germline. As DNA, the CDR3 is TGTGCCAGCAGTGAACCGGGACAGGGTGTCGATGAGCAGTTCTTC. Translation: CASSEPGQGVDEQFF.

J is TRBJ2-5 and V is TRBV5-1; D possibly corresponds to TRBD2 (6 bases). V was pared by 4 bases and J by 5 bases, with 9 bases between. The CDR3 is made up of 12 amino acids. CDR1 is SGHRS and CDR2 is YFSETQ in the germline V gene. The CDR3 nucleotides read TGCGCCAGCAGCGGGGGAGGTGAGACCCAGTACTTC. It specifies CASSGGGETQYF.

This clone was observed a handful of times. V usage is TRBV7-2 and J usage is TRBJ2-1; 9 bases agree with TRBD1. Germline CDR1 SGHTA, CDR2 FQGNSA. This CDR3 is 14 amino acids long. J lost 6 bases, V lost 4 bases, and 4 bases had no gene match. CDR3: CASSSGQGTNEQFF. The CDR3 DNA is TGTGCCAGCAGCTCGGGACAGGGCACCAATGAGCAGTTCTTC.

This clone has just a few counts. This sequence joins TRBV11-2 and TRBJ2-7; weak D call: TRBD2 (6 bases). The CDR3 is 15 amino acids. CDR1 and CDR2 (germline): SGHAT, FQNNGV. Deletions cut 5 bases from V and 3 bases from J, with 17 bases between. The CDR3 sequence is CASSLGPGGNYEQYF. The CDR3 coding sequence is TGTGCCAGCAGCCTTGGACCAGGCGGGAACTACGAGCAGTACTTC.

Worth noting for this clone: At one boundary the junction diverges from the germline segment, which might be a read error. This rearrangement joins TRBV5-8 to TRBJ2-3; 7 bases line up with TRBD2. This CDR3 is 15 amino acids long. Germline-derived CDR1 and CDR2 are SGHTS and YDEGEE. CDR3 region: CASRLGGIGTDTQYF. CDR3 in DNA: TGTGCCAGCAGATTGGGGGGGATTGGGACAGATACGCAGTATTTT.

This clone has just a few counts. The chain is built from TRBV6-6 and TRBJ1-4; D unresolved. Trimming took 4 bases from V and 4 from J, leaving 10 bases between them. CDR3 length equals 14 residues. CDR1 is MNHNY, CDR2 SVGAGI, per germline (reference sequence). The CDR3: CASSSPGVNEKLFF. For the CDR3, the DNA is TGTGCCAGCAGTTCACCCGGGGTTAATGAAAAACTGTTTTTT.

CDR3 bases: TGTGCCAGCAGTTTATTCCCGGGGCTGGGAGAAGAGACCCAGTACTTC. Its translation: CASSLFPGLGEETQYF. The chain uses TRBV27 and TRBJ2-5; D tentatively fits TRBD1 or TRBD2 (5 bases each). The CDR3 contains 16 residues. Trimming pared 1 base from V and 3 bases from J, leaving 15 bases between. CDR1 is MNHEY and CDR2 is SMNVEV in the germline V gene (reference sequence).

This clone was found a few times. CDR3 protein: CASSLGTAPYEQYF. CDR3 nucleotides: TGTGCCAGCAGCTTAGGGACCGCACCTTACGAGCAGTACTTC. The chain is built from TRBV5-4 and TRBJ2-7; the D call may be TRBD1 or TRBD2 (5 bases each). Trimming left V 2 bases short and J 4 bases short, with 13 bases between. The CDR3 is 14 amino acids. Per the germline V gene, CDR1 is SGHNT and CDR2 is YYREEE (reference sequence).

This clone turned up a few times. The chain links TRBV10-2 to TRBJ2-4; 10 nucleotides agree with TRBD2. The trim removed 6 bases at V and 7 bases at J, leaving 3 bases unmatched. Per the germline V gene, CDR1 is WSHSY and CDR2 is SAAADI. This CDR3 has 13 amino acids. For the CDR3, the DNA is TGCGCCAGCAGACTAGCGGGGCTTAACATTCAGTACTTC. Translation: CASRLAGLNIQYF.

In its sample, this clone was seen a few times. The CDR3 DNA reads TGTGCCAGCAGCGTAGGATCGCCCGGGGAGCAGTTCTTC. The encoded protein is CASSVGSPGEQFF. This chain connects TRBV9 to TRBJ2-1; no reliable D call. Trimming left V 0 bases short and J 10 bases short, with 11 bases between. CDR3 length: 13 residues. The germline V gene encodes CDR1 SGDLS and CDR2 YYNGEE.

In its sample, this clone was seen a few times. This chain connects TRBV20-1 to TRBJ2-7; D ambiguous. V lost 1 base and J lost 4, with 5 bases in between. Germline assignment: CDR1 DFQATT and CDR2 SNEGSKA (reference sequence). The CDR3 spans 11 residues. The CDR3 here is CSARAVYEQYF. DNA of the CDR3: TGCAGTGCTAGAGCGGTTTACGAGCAGTACTTC.

The chain joins TRBV27 to TRBJ2-7; 7 nucleotides line up with TRBD1. The CDR3 length is 13 residues. J was trimmed by 2 bases and V by 5 bases; bases with no gene match: 3. CDR1 and CDR2 from the germline V gene are MNHEY and SMNVEV (reference sequence). The CDR3 bases are TGTGCCAGCAGTCCAGACAGGGCCTACGAGCAGTACTTC. Its translation: CASSPDRAYEQYF.

The V call is TRBV11-3, the J call TRBJ2-3, with 9 positions matching TRBD1. V lost 9 bases to trimming and J lost 1 base; unmatched junction nucleotides: 5. Germline CDR1 is SGHNT and CDR2 is YENEEA. This CDR3 is 14 amino acids long. CDR3 bases: TGTGCCAGTACAGGGGGCGGGGGCACAGATACGCAGTATTTT. Protein sequence: CASTGGGGTDTQYF.

The chain joins TRBV11-2 to TRBJ2-7, with 7 bases matching TRBD1. The germline CDR1 and CDR2 sequences are SGHAT and FQNNGV. The trim removed 3 bases at V and 5 bases at J, leaving 7 bases unmatched. The CDR3 spans 14 residues. The CDR3 DNA reads TGTGCCAGCAGCTTCGACAGGGTAGGCGACGAGCAGTACTTC. It encodes CASSFDRVGDEQYF. Supplemented by reference TRBV11-2 and TRBJ2-7, the full variable domain reads EAGVAQSPRYKIIEKRQSVAFWCNPISGHATLYWYQQILGQGPKLLIQFQNNGVVDDSQLPKDRFSAERLKGVDSTLKIQPAKLEDSAVYLCASSFDRVGDEQYFGPGTRLTVT.

This clone has a handful of counts. The chain joins TRBV7-2 to TRBJ2-5, with a possible D match to TRBD1 (6 bases). Trimming shortened V by 6 bases and J by 4 bases, and 15 bases separated the two germline ends. This CDR3 is built from 14 residues. Germline V gene lookup returns CDR1 SGHTA and CDR2 FQGNSA. The CDR3: CASRSTGTSETQYF. In DNA, the CDR3 is TGTGCCAGCAGATCCACCGGGACATCAGAGACCCAGTACTTC.

This clone was counted only a few times. The chain joins TRBV27 to TRBJ1-2; D may be TRBD1 (5 bases). The CDR3 is 14 residues long. Germline CDR1 is MNHEY and CDR2 is SMNVEV (reference sequence). The V end lost 0 bases, the J end lost 2 bases, and 7 bases lay between the germline ends. The chain's CDR3 is CASSLSRVNYGYTF. The CDR3, as DNA: TGTGCCAGCAGTTTATCCAGGGTAAACTATGGCTACACCTTC.

The chain has TRBV7-9 and TRBJ1-5, with 10 bases matching TRBD1. Trimming cost V 4 bases and J 4 bases; bases outside gene matches: 4. The CDR3 loop spans 15 amino acids. The V gene's germline CDR1 is SEHNR and CDR2 FQNEAQ (reference sequence). Written as DNA, the CDR3 is TGTGCCAGCAGCTCGGGACAGGGGCGGAATCAGCCCCAGCATTTT. Its protein product is CASSSGQGRNQPQHF. Using reference TRBV7-9 and TRBJ1-5 for the parts outside the CDR3, the full variable domain is DTGVSQNPRHKITKRGQNVTFRCDPISEHNRLYWYRQTLGQGPEFLTYFQNEAQLEKSRLLSDRFSAERPKGSFSTLEIQRTEQGDSAMYLCASSSGQGRNQPQHFGDGTRLSIL.

The sample holds a few counts of this clone. This chain uses TRBV6-5 with TRBJ1-6; weak D call: TRBD1 (5 bases). V lost 5 bases, J lost 2 bases, and 10 bases lay in between. The CDR3 runs to 15 residues. The germline V gene encodes CDR1 MNHEY and CDR2 SVGAGI. This CDR3 reads CASSGGTPYNSPLHF. The CDR3, as DNA: TGTGCCAGCAGTGGAGGGACCCCCTATAATTCACCCCTCCACTTT.

This clone has a handful of counts. The V gene is TRBV27, the J gene TRBJ1-2; 8 bases are shared with TRBD1. CDR3 length: 14 amino acids. The V and J ends lost 6 bases and 5 bases, in that order; junction bases with no gene match: 8. Germline V gene sequence: CDR1 MNHEY, CDR2 SMNVEV (reference sequence). Written as DNA, the CDR3 is TGTGCCAGCAGAGGGACAGGTCGGGGGTATGGCTACACCTTC. Translated: CASRGTGRGYGYTF.

The chain employs TRBV29-1 and TRBJ1-1; D may be TRBD1 (5 bases). V was cut by 2 bases and J by 4 bases, with 11 bases left in between. The CDR3 has 13 residues. Looked up from germline, CDR1 is SQVTM and CDR2 is ANQGSEA. This CDR3 reads CSVESWGSTEAFF. The CDR3 region has the DNA TGCAGCGTTGAATCGTGGGGGAGCACTGAAGCTTTCTTT.

This clone has just a few counts. The chain recombines TRBV7-2 with TRBJ1-2; D remains ambiguous. Germline CDR1 is SGHTA and CDR2 is FQGNSA. V was shortened by 2 bases and J by 4 bases, with 14 bases between the two germline ends. This CDR3 spans 15 amino acids. The CDR3 loop is CASSLNKDAPYGYTF. DNA for the CDR3: TGTGCCAGCAGCTTAAACAAAGACGCACCCTATGGCTACACCTTC. The variable domain in full, completed from reference TRBV7-2 and TRBJ1-2, reads GAGVSQSPSNKVTEKGKDVELRCDPISGHTALYWYRQSLGQGLEFLIYFQGNSAPDKSGLPSDRFSAERTGGSVSTLTIQRTQQEDSAVYLCASSLNKDAPYGYTFGSGTRLTVV.

This chain joins TRBV7-2 and TRBJ2-5; 10 positions match TRBD1. The CDR3 has 14 residues. The germline V gene has CDR1 SGHTA and CDR2 FQGNSA. With 4 bases clipped from V and 5 bases from J, the junction kept 4 bases outside the gene matches. The CDR3 sequence: CASSYDRGLETQYF. The CDR3, as DNA: TGTGCCAGCAGCTATGACAGGGGGCTGGAGACCCAGTACTTC.

The V call is TRBV21-1, the J call TRBJ1-6; the table's D call of TRBD1 was not tested on the DNA. TRBV21-1 is shown as a pseudogene. The CDR3 totals 17 residues. The CDR3 region is CASSKRTGGNDNSPLHF. The DNA of the CDR3 is TGTGCCAGCAGCAAGCGGACAGGGGGCAATGATAATTCACCCCTCCACTTT.

This clone was seen only a few times. The V gene is TRBV18, the J gene TRBJ2-1; D is ambiguous. V was trimmed by 1 base and J by 2 bases, leaving 6 bases between them. This CDR3 has 14 residues. Germline V lookup: CDR1 KGHSH, CDR2 LQKENI. CDR3 loop: CASSPRATYNEQFF. CDR3 DNA sequence: TGTGCCAGCTCACCACGGGCAACCTACAATGAGCAGTTCTTC.

The chain has TRBV7-2 and TRBJ2-1, with D unclear. This CDR3 contains 15 residues. The germline gives CDR1 SGHTA, CDR2 FQGNSA. V dropped 1 base and J dropped 2 bases, with 9 bases sitting between them. CDR3 sequence reads: CASSLEVDPYNEQFF. CDR3 coding DNA: TGTGCCAGCAGCTTAGAGGTCGACCCCTACAATGAGCAGTTCTTC.

The rearrangement joins TRBV7-2 to TRBJ2-7, with TRBD2 matching over 12 bases. Trimming took 3 bases from V and 3 from J; bases not matched to a gene: 9. The CDR3 is 17 amino acids. Germline V gives CDR1 SGHTA, CDR2 FQGNSA. The CDR3 here is CASSLPTSGGGFYEQYF. The CDR3, as DNA: TGTGCCAGCAGCTTGCCGACTAGCGGGGGAGGTTTCTACGAGCAGTACTTC. Based on the CDR3 plus reference TRBV7-2 and TRBJ2-7, the full variable domain is GAGVSQSPSNKVTEKGKDVELRCDPISGHTALYWYRQSLGQGLEFLIYFQGNSAPDKSGLPSDRFSAERTGGSVSTLTIQRTQQEDSAVYLCASSLPTSGGGFYEQYFGPGTRLTVT.

This clone has more than one count but fewer than ten. This chain joins TRBV27 and TRBJ1-1; 10 nucleotides align to TRBD1. J was trimmed by 1 base and V by 5 bases; bases with no gene match: 1. Germline assignment: CDR1 MNHEY and CDR2 SMNVEV (reference sequence). The CDR3 totals 14 residues. The CDR3 DNA reads as TGTGCCAGCAGTCGGACAGGGGGGAACACTGAAGCTTTCTTT. Translating gives CASSRTGGNTEAFF.

In its sample, this clone was seen a few times. The rearrangement joins TRBV6-6 to TRBJ1-6; D possibly corresponds to TRBD1 (6 bases). This CDR3 contains 14 residues. V was pared by 4 bases and J by 10 bases, with 14 bases between. Germline values: CDR1 MNHNY, CDR2 SVGAGI (reference sequence). The CDR3 nucleotides read TGTGCCAGCAGTTGGGACACTCGTAACTCACCCCTCCACTTT. Amino acids: CASSWDTRNSPLHF.

This clone has more than one count but fewer than ten. The chain recombines TRBV4-3 with TRBJ1-2, with D possibly being TRBD1 (6 bases). This CDR3 region has 15 residues. V gave up 2 bases and J gave up 8 bases, with 18 bases separating them. Germline V gene lookup returns CDR1 LGHNA and CDR2 YSLEER. The CDR3 spells CASSQNTGHVAGYTF. The CDR3, as DNA: TGCGCCAGCAGCCAAAATACGGGACATGTCGCGGGCTACACCTTC.